A single sample is the source of the 27 T cell receptor beta chains below, sequenced in a study of T cells in Graves' hyperthyroidism and ophthalmopathy. RNA transcripts yielded amplified TCR beta CDR3 regions. In the first-round RT-PCR of the TCR CDR3, the HTBI primer set was used. TCRdb reprocessed the multiplex PCR reads with MiXCR, giving one entry per CDR3 protein. Among about 300,000 distinct CDR3 sequences listed, around 16% were seen once. Sequenced: blood. The receptors shown here come from a man between 25 and 39 years old with Graves' hyperthyroidism.

In the case of this clonotype: Being one base from a much bigger clone, this may be a read error. This sequence joins TRBV12-3 or TRBV12-4 and TRBJ1-5, with a weak D call TRBD1 (6 bases). V was cut by 4 bases and J by 4 bases, with 11 bases left in between. This CDR3 spans 14 amino acids. CDR3 DNA: TGTGCCAGCAGTTCCAGGGGACGGAATCAGCCCCAGCATTTT. Translated, it gives CASSSRGRNQPQHF.

This clonotype was found many times. The gene calls are TRBV18 and TRBJ1-1, with D maybe TRBD1 (6 bases). V was cut by 6 bases and J by 6 bases, with 14 bases left in between. Germline V gene sequence: CDR1 KGHSH, CDR2 LQKENI. The CDR3 extends over 13 amino acids. CDR3 nucleotide sequence: TGTGCCAGCTCTACTTCTAGGGGGTCTGAAGCTTTCTTT. This sequence encodes CASSTSRGSEAFF. Variable domain in full (rest from reference TRBV18 and TRBJ1-1): NAGVMQNPRHLVRRRGQEARLRCSPMKGHSHVYWYRQLPEEGLKFMVYLQKENIIDESGMPKERFSAEFPKEGPSILRIQQVVRGDSAAYFCASSTSRGSEAFFGQGTRLTVV.

V usage is TRBV5-1 and J usage is TRBJ2-7, with D perhaps TRBD1 (5 bases). The CDR3 has 15 residues. Germline V gene lookup returns CDR1 SGHRS and CDR2 YFSETQ. The V and J ends lost 4 bases and 2 bases respectively, with 16 bases between them. This CDR3 reads CASSELADSTYEQYF. In nucleotides, the CDR3 is TGCGCCAGCAGCGAACTCGCCGACAGTACCTACGAGCAGTACTTC. The full variable domain, rest sourced from reference TRBV5-1 and TRBJ2-7, is KAGVTQTPRYLIKTRGQQVTLSCSPISGHRSVSWYQQTPGQGLQFLFEYFSETQRNKGNFPGRFSGRQFSNSRSEMNVSTLELGDSALYLCASSELADSTYEQYFGPGTRLTVT.

The gene calls are TRBV19 and TRBJ2-3, with D possibly being TRBD2 (5 bases). The germline V gene encodes CDR1 LNHDA and CDR2 SQIVND (reference sequence). The CDR3 sequence is 15 residues long. V lost 4 bases and J 3 bases, leaving 14 bases between the germline ends. In nucleotides, the CDR3 is TGTGCCAGTAGTAACGTCCGGGAAGAGACAGATACGCAGTATTTT. Amino acids: CASSNVREETDTQYF.

This clonotype has ten or more counts. The V gene is TRBV20-1, the J gene TRBJ1-5; D possibly corresponds to TRBD1 (5 bases). Looked up from germline, CDR1 is DFQATT and CDR2 is SNEGSKA (reference sequence). The CDR3 loop spans 16 amino acids. Trimming shortened V by 3 bases and J by 2 bases, and 17 bases separated the two germline ends. DNA of the CDR3: TGCAGTGCTAGTAGGGCAGGGTATTCGGGCAATCAGCCCCAGCATTTT. It specifies CSASRAGYSGNQPQHF.

This clonotype was found many times. This chain links TRBV3-1 with TRBJ2-7, with unresolved D. This CDR3 contains 13 residues. Germline lookup yields CDR1 LGHDT and CDR2 YNNKEL (reference sequence). Trimming removed 0 bases from V and 2 bases from J, with 5 bases in between. CDR3 DNA sequence: TGTGCCAGCAGCCAAGAGGCAACCTACGAGCAGTACTTC. Protein sequence: CASSQEATYEQYF.

This clonotype has just a few counts. J is TRBJ2-3 and V is TRBV20-1, with D maybe TRBD2 (7 bases). The germline V and J ends were trimmed by 5 bases and 0 bases, with 18 bases remaining between them. This CDR3 region has 16 residues. The germline CDR1 and CDR2 sequences are DFQATT and SNEGSKA (reference sequence). The CDR3 DNA reads as TGCAGTGCTCGACCCGAGGGGGGGCCAAGCACAGATACGCAGTATTTT. Its protein is CSARPEGGPSTDTQYF.

This clonotype was found many times. This rearrangement joins TRBV6-2 or TRBV6-3 to TRBJ2-7, with TRBD2 identical over 8 bases. J lost 3 bases, V lost 0 bases, and 7 bases had no gene match. This CDR3 region has 16 residues. From germline, CDR1 is MNHEY and CDR2 SVGEGT. CDR3 loop: CASSYSLIAGNYEQYF. For the CDR3, the DNA is TGTGCCAGCAGTTACTCTTTAATAGCGGGAAACTACGAGCAGTACTTC.

This clonotype has more than one count but fewer than ten. The genes are TRBV30 and TRBJ1-2, with a weak D call TRBD1 (6 bases). V lost 4 bases, J lost 4 bases, and 13 bases lay in between. The germline V gene has CDR1 GTSNPN and CDR2 SVGIG (reference sequence). The CDR3 is 13 amino acids. The CDR3 here is CAWKATGSYGYTF. DNA of the CDR3: TGTGCCTGGAAGGCCACAGGGTCCTATGGCTACACCTTC.

The chain is built from TRBV20-1 and TRBJ2-5; 9 bases align to TRBD1. V lost 0 bases to trimming and J lost 4 bases; unmatched junction nucleotides: 15. Germline values: CDR1 DFQATT, CDR2 SNEGSKA (reference sequence). This CDR3 is 18 amino acids long. The CDR3 reads CSARDGRDRAWVGETQYF. The CDR3 DNA follows: TGCAGTGCTAGAGATGGAAGGGACAGGGCCTGGGTGGGAGAGACCCAGTACTTC.

This chain joins TRBV28 and TRBJ2-7; 8 nucleotides match TRBD1. Germline V gives CDR1 MDHEN, CDR2 SYDVKM. The J segment lost 3 bases and the V segment lost 8 bases, leaving 6 bases of the junction unmatched. This CDR3 comprises 13 residues. The CDR3 region has the DNA TGTGCCAGCGTAGATGGACAGGGCTACGAGCAGTACTTC. The encoded protein is CASVDGQGYEQYF.

The sample holds a few counts of this clonotype. This rearrangement joins TRBV30 to TRBJ2-1, with TRBD1 matching over 10 bases. The CDR3 covers 15 residues. Germline assignment: CDR1 GTSNPN and CDR2 SVGIG (reference sequence). The V segment lost 6 bases and the J segment 4 bases; nucleotides outside the gene matches: 9. Written as DNA, the CDR3 is TGTGCCTGTCCCGGGACAGGGGACAGGTACAATGAGCAGTTCTTC. It translates to CACPGTGDRYNEQFF.

V is TRBV28 and J is TRBJ1-6; 7 nucleotides agree with TRBD1. Germline CDR1 reads MDHEN; CDR2 reads SYDVKM. V shed 4 bases, J shed 6 bases, and the junction held 15 bases outside the gene matches. The CDR3 runs to 18 residues. This chain's CDR3 is CASSSTTPVGGPNSPLHF. CDR3 bases: TGTGCCAGCAGTTCAACTACCCCCGTAGGGGGCCCTAATTCACCCCTCCACTTT. The complete variable domain, with remaining parts taken from reference TRBV28 and TRBJ1-6, reads DVKVTQSSRYLVKRTGEKVFLECVQDMDHENMFWYRQDPGLGLRLIYFSYDVKMKEKGDIPEGYSVSREKKERFSLILESASTNQTSMYLCASSSTTPVGGPNSPLHFGNGTRLTVT.

This clonotype has at least ten counts. The chain couples TRBV20-1 to TRBJ2-1; 9 nucleotides agree with TRBD2. CDR1 and CDR2 (germline): DFQATT, SNEGSKA (reference sequence). The CDR3 sequence is 14 residues long. Germline trimming cut 0 bases from V and 7 bases from J; bases unmatched to any gene: 4. The chain's CDR3 is CSARDRLAVNEQFF. The CDR3 DNA reads as TGCAGTGCTAGAGATCGACTAGCGGTTAATGAGCAGTTCTTC.

This clonotype appeared many times. This chain joins TRBV29-1 and TRBJ2-2; TRBD1 matches 10 bases. The CDR3 extends over 17 amino acids. Germline assignment: CDR1 SQVTM and CDR2 ANQGSEA. J lost 2 bases, V lost 4 bases, and 10 bases had no gene match. CDR3: CSVAVLGTGDNTGELFF. The CDR3 bases are TGCAGCGTTGCGGTATTGGGGACAGGGGATAACACCGGGGAGCTGTTTTTT.

The V and J genes are TRBV20-1 and TRBJ2-1; D is unresolved. With 6 bases removed from V and 1 base from J, the gap between germline ends came to 4 bases. CDR3 length equals 11 residues. CDR1 is DFQATT, CDR2 SNEGSKA, per germline (reference sequence). The CDR3 DNA reads TGCAGTGCAAAATCCTACAATGAGCAGTTCTTC. Translating gives CSAKSYNEQFF.

This clonotype appeared many times. The gene calls are TRBV28 and TRBJ2-7; TRBD1 matches 8 bases. CDR1 and CDR2 from the germline V gene are MDHEN and SYDVKM. The CDR3 has 16 residues. Germline trimming cut 5 bases from V and 2 bases from J; bases unmatched to any gene: 11. The CDR3 bases are TGTGCCAGCAGTAGCGATCCGGGACAGGTTGCCTACGAGCAGTACTTC. Residues: CASSSDPGQVAYEQYF.

This clonotype was detected once. Since a much larger clone is just one base distant, this may be a read error. V is TRBV27 and J is TRBJ2-1; possibly TRBD2 for D (7 bases). The germline V gene encodes CDR1 MNHEY and CDR2 SMNVEV (reference sequence). V lost 2 bases and J lost 5, with 10 bases in between. The CDR3 is made up of 14 amino acids. CDR3 sequence reads: CASSLRGADNEQFF. CDR3 DNA: TGTGCCAGCAGTTTACGGGGGGCGGACAATGAGCAGTTCTTC.

Many counts were recorded for this clonotype. The chain carries TRBV19 and TRBJ2-7; D may be TRBD1 or TRBD2 (6 bases each). CDR1 is LNHDA, CDR2 SQIVND, per germline (reference sequence). The V gene lost 6 bases and the J gene lost 0 bases, with 15 bases spanning the gap. This CDR3 has 15 amino acids. The CDR3 spells CASSRARDTSYEQYF. For the CDR3, the DNA is TGTGCCAGTAGCCGGGCGCGGGACACCTCCTACGAGCAGTACTTC.

This clonotype was observed at least ten times. The genes are TRBV7-3 and TRBJ2-3; D not certain. V was pared by 4 bases and J by 4 bases, with 6 bases between. CDR1 SGHTA and CDR2 FQGTGA come from the germline V gene. The CDR3 extends over 12 amino acids. The DNA for the CDR3 is TGTGCCAGCAGCTCGGTCCCAGATACGCAGTATTTT. As protein: CASSSVPDTQYF.

This clonotype appeared many times. This sequence joins TRBV6-1 and TRBJ2-1; 11 bases fit TRBD2. Germline V gene sequence: CDR1 MNHNS, CDR2 SASEGT. The CDR3 totals 16 residues. Trimming at V came to 6 bases and at J to 7 bases, leaving 11 bases not matched to a gene. CDR3 sequence (DNA): TGTGCCAGCAGGGGCTCTAGCGGGAGGCTGAAGAATGAGCAGTTCTTC. Translation gives CASRGSSGRLKNEQFF.

This clonotype came up many times. The chain links TRBV30 to TRBJ2-7, with D perhaps assigned TRBD1 or TRBD2 (5 bases each). V dropped 3 bases and J dropped 7 bases, with 16 bases sitting between them. The CDR3 is 13 amino acids. The germline CDR1 and CDR2 sequences are GTSNPN and SVGIG (reference sequence). In DNA form, the CDR3 reads TGTGCCTGGAGCAGGCAGGGAGTGGGGGAGCAGTACTTC. It yields the protein CAWSRQGVGEQYF.

This clonotype was found a few times. The J gene is TRBJ1-2, the V gene TRBV20-1; no firm D call. This CDR3 is 14 amino acids long. V gave up 0 bases and J gave up 5 bases, with 13 bases separating them. Germline lookup yields CDR1 DFQATT and CDR2 SNEGSKA (reference sequence). The CDR3 sequence is CSARDRVLGYGYTF. The CDR3 coding sequence is TGCAGTGCTAGAGATCGGGTCCTTGGATATGGCTACACCTTC.

This clonotype showed up many times. V and J are TRBV3-1 and TRBJ1-3; unclear D gene. Trimming cost V 4 bases and J 4 bases, with 8 bases left between them. This CDR3 is built from 13 residues. Germline-derived CDR1 and CDR2 are LGHDT and YNNKEL (reference sequence). The CDR3 nucleotides read TGTGCCAGCAGCCTTCGGTCCGGAAACACCATATATTTT. This sequence encodes CASSLRSGNTIYF.

The genes are TRBV5-4 and TRBJ1-6; 8 bases fit TRBD1. This CDR3 is 15 amino acids long. In germline, CDR1 is SGHNT, CDR2 YYREEE (reference sequence). Trimming cost V 4 bases and J 9 bases; bases outside gene matches: 9. The CDR3 coding sequence is TGTGCCAGCAGCACCCGCGGACAGGGCGGTTCACCCCTCCACTTT. This translates into CASSTRGQGGSPLHF.

This clonotype was detected ten times or more. The genes are TRBV29-1 and TRBJ2-5, with D perhaps matching TRBD2 (5 bases). Germline values: CDR1 SQVTM, CDR2 ANQGSEA. The CDR3 contains 13 residues. The V end lost 2 bases, the J end lost 0 bases, and 7 bases lay between the germline ends. The CDR3 bases are TGCAGCGTTGAACCGGACTACCAAGAGACCCAGTACTTC. Its protein is CSVEPDYQETQYF. Looking up the rest from reference TRBV29-1 and TRBJ2-5 gives the full variable domain: SAVISQKPSRDICQRGTSLTIQCQVDSQVTMMFWYRQQPGQSLTLIATANQGSEATYESGFVIDKFPISRPNLTFSTLTVSNMSPEDSSIYLCSVEPDYQETQYFGPGTRLLVL.

This clonotype turned up a few times. J is TRBJ2-3 and V is TRBV3-1; 7 nucleotides align to TRBD2. The V gene's germline CDR1 is LGHDT and CDR2 YNNKEL (reference sequence). This CDR3 is 19 amino acids long. J gave up 3 bases and V 4 bases, and 19 bases lay outside the gene matches. The CDR3: CASSPGRLAPPQKTDTQYF. The CDR3, as DNA: TGTGCCAGCAGCCCCGGCCGACTAGCTCCTCCGCAGAAAACAGATACGCAGTATTTT.